These 4 T cell receptor beta chains share one sample of origin, sequenced in a study of blood T cells in healthy people across ages. Combining a sample-barcoded 5' primer with a J-beta primer mix, a second PCR ran for roughly 6 to 12 cycles. TCRdb re-derived calls from the 5' RACE reads in MiXCR, one entry per CDR3 protein. The data show about 680,000 distinct CDR3 sequences, around half seen once. What was sequenced was blood. The receptors shown here come from a woman aged 55-69 years in good health.

This clonotype was observed a single time. The rearrangement joins TRBV7-2 to TRBJ2-5; D perhaps matches TRBD2 (5 bases). The end of the DNA fits TRBJ2-7 better, so the J call may be wrong. The length of the CDR3 is 14 residues. Germline-derived CDR1 and CDR2 are SGHTA and FQGNSA. CDR3: CASRTLAGYNEQYF. The CDR3 DNA is TGTGCCAGCAGAACCCTAGCCGGTTACAACGAGCAGTACTTC.

The chain carries TRBV7-2 and TRBJ2-7; a weak D match, TRBD2 (5 bases). V lost 4 bases and J lost 6, with 13 bases in between. The CDR3 length is 13 residues. The germline CDR1 and CDR2 sequences are SGHTA and FQGNSA. The CDR3 region has the DNA TGTGCCAGCAGCTACCTCGGAGGCTGCGAGCAGTACTTC. As protein: CASSYLGGCEQYF.

This clonotype was picked up many times. The chain joins TRBV18 to TRBJ2-3; D gene ambiguous. The CDR3 is made up of 13 amino acids. Trimming took 4 bases from V and 3 from J, leaving 8 bases between them. Per the germline V gene, CDR1 is KGHSH and CDR2 is LQKENI. The CDR3 DNA sequence: TGTGCCAGCTCACTGGACGAAACAGATACGCAGTATTTT. Translation gives CASSLDETDTQYF.

The chain is built from TRBV6-4 and TRBJ2-7; D may be TRBD1 or TRBD2 (5 bases each). CDR3 length: 15 residues. V lost 1 base, J lost 7 bases, and 17 bases lay in between. Germline V gene data show CDR1 as MRHNA and CDR2 as SNTAGT. Here the CDR3 DNA reads TGTGCCAGCAGTGACTTGGGGACCAATCCCAATGAGCAGTACTTC. Its translation: CASSDLGTNPNEQYF.